The 26 T cell receptor beta chains below all came from one sample that was sequenced in a study of cytomegalovirus exposure and HLA in healthy donors. TCRdb's copy holds only in-frame clones and misses some; the assay was immunoSEQ multiplex PCR. The sample carries roughly 130,000 clones, around nine tenths recorded once. Sequencing was carried out using PBMCs. The source is a man aged 30-40 years in good health and CMV-seronegative.

V is TRBV5-4 and J is TRBJ2-7, with 10 bases aligning to TRBD1. The CDR3 covers 16 residues. The ends lost 1 base at V and 6 bases at J; junction bases unmatched: 10. The germline V gene has CDR1 SGHNT and CDR2 YYREEE (reference sequence). CDR3 amino acids: CASSLTGTGALGEQYF. CDR3 nucleotide sequence: TGTGCCAGCAGCTTGACCGGGACAGGGGCCTTGGGCGAGCAGTACTTC. Together with reference TRBV5-4 and TRBJ2-7, the CDR3 gives the full variable domain: ETGVTQSPTHLIKTRGQQVTLRCSSQSGHNTVSWYQQALGQGPQFIFQYYREEENGRGNFPPRFSGLQFPNYSSELNVNALELDDSALYLCASSLTGTGALGEQYFGPGTRLTVT.

V is TRBV14 and J is TRBJ2-4, with 8 bases aligning to TRBD2. This CDR3 has 16 residues. V lost 4 bases and J lost 0; bases outside the gene matches: 5. Per germline, CDR1 SGHDN and CDR2 FVKESK. The CDR3 is CASSPRGGLAKNIQYF. Here the CDR3 DNA reads TGTGCCAGCAGCCCTCGGGGGGGATTAGCCAAAAACATTCAGTACTTC.

V usage is TRBV29-1 and J usage is TRBJ2-1, with 7 nucleotides matching TRBD1. Trimming took 7 bases from V and 4 from J; bases not matched to a gene: 4. Per germline, CDR1 SQVTM and CDR2 ANQGSEA. There are 12 residues in the CDR3. In DNA form, the CDR3 reads TGCAGCGAGGGACAGCCGTACAATGAGCAGTTCTTC. This codes for CSEGQPYNEQFF.

The genes are TRBV7-3 and TRBJ2-3; TRBD2 matches 7 bases. The CDR3 length is 15 residues. Germline CDR1 reads SGHTA; CDR2 reads FQGTGA. Trimming removed 2 bases from V and 5 bases from J; junction bases left unmatched: 7. The CDR3 nucleotides read TGTGCCAGCAGCTTATGGGCGGGAGAACTAGATACGCAGTATTTT. Translation: CASSLWAGELDTQYF.

The rearrangement links TRBV5-1 to TRBJ2-3; 8 nucleotides agree with TRBD2. The junction had 4 bases not matched to a gene; V was cut back by 2 bases and J by 2 bases. This CDR3 spans 15 amino acids. Looked up from germline, CDR1 is SGHRS and CDR2 is YFSETQ. The CDR3 region has the DNA TGCGCCAGCAGCTTCTTAGCGGGGTACACAGATACGCAGTATTTT. This gives the protein CASSFLAGYTDTQYF. Full variable domain (outside the CDR3, taken from reference TRBV5-1 and TRBJ2-3): KAGVTQTPRYLIKTRGQQVTLSCSPISGHRSVSWYQQTPGQGLQFLFEYFSETQRNKGNFPGRFSGRQFSNSRSEMNVSTLELGDSALYLCASSFLAGYTDTQYFGPGTRLTVL.

The CDR3: CAFHRGPYEQYF. As DNA, the CDR3 is TGTGCATTTCACAGGGGGCCCTACGAGCAGTACTTC. The V gene is TRBV12-2, the J gene TRBJ2-7; the table's TRBD1 call for D was not verified on the DNA. TRBV12-2 has pseudogene status. The length of the CDR3 is 12 residues.

The chain links TRBV9 to TRBJ2-3; possible D gene TRBD2, 6 bases. The CDR3 is 14 residues long. CDR1 is SGDLS, CDR2 YYNGEE, per germline. Trimming cost V 2 bases and J 8 bases, with 15 bases left between them. Here the CDR3 reads CASSVEGKVVTQYF. CDR3 in DNA: TGTGCCAGCAGCGTGGAGGGGAAAGTCGTTACGCAGTATTTT.

On this clone: Sequence at one end of the junction differs from germline and may be a read error. The CDR3 protein is CASSWGLAGNYQETQYF. CDR3 nucleotide sequence: TGTGCCAGCAGCTGGGGACTAGCGGGAAACTACCAGGAGACCCAGTACTTC. The rearrangement links TRBV7-6 to TRBJ2-5, with 13 bases lining up with TRBD2. Germline V gene lookup returns CDR1 SGHVS and CDR2 FNYEAQ. The CDR3 loop spans 17 amino acids.

The chain joins TRBV10-2 to TRBJ1-1; D uncertain. This CDR3 is 15 amino acids long. Germline CDR1 and CDR2: WSHSY and SAAADI. The V end lost 3 bases, the J end lost 1 base, and 12 bases lay between the germline ends. The CDR3 spells CASSEPGKGNTEAFF. The CDR3 region has the DNA TGCGCCAGCAGTGAACCCGGGAAGGGGAACACTGAAGCTTTCTTT.

In its sample, this clone was seen once. This chain connects TRBV7-9 to TRBJ2-7; 13 bases map to TRBD2. CDR1 is SEHNR, CDR2 FQNEAQ, per germline (reference sequence). The V gene end was trimmed by 5 bases and the J gene end by 7 bases; junction bases not matched to a gene: 11. CDR3 length: 16 residues. The CDR3: CASSPRTSGSTLEQYF. The CDR3 DNA follows: TGTGCCAGCAGCCCCAGGACTAGCGGGAGTACCCTGGAGCAGTACTTC.

The V call is TRBV2, the J call TRBJ2-1; the match to TRBD2 covers 8 bases. The CDR3 runs 14 residues. Per the germline V gene, CDR1 is SNHLY and CDR2 is FYNNEI. After removal of 7 bases from V and 9 bases from J, the junction contained 11 bases not matched to a gene. CDR3 in DNA: TGTGCCAGCAAAGAGGGACTAGGATCAAGTGAGCAGTTCTTC. Translation: CASKEGLGSSEQFF.

V is TRBV7-9 and J is TRBJ2-7; a weak D match, TRBD1 (7 bases). V lost 7 bases to trimming and J lost 4 bases, with 20 bases between them. Germline loops: CDR1 SEHNR, CDR2 FQNEAQ (reference sequence). This CDR3 region has 15 residues. The CDR3 bases are TGTGCCAGCAACGGGGGTGACAGGGTTGGGTACGAGCAGTACTTC. Amino acids: CASNGGDRVGYEQYF.

The chain recombines TRBV19 with TRBJ1-2; D is perhaps TRBD1 (6 bases). Trimming shortened V by 3 bases and J by 5 bases, and 13 bases separated the two germline ends. Germline V CDR1 and CDR2: LNHDA, SQIVND (reference sequence). This CDR3 is 14 amino acids long. The CDR3 bases are TGTGCCAGTAGTATCCAGGGGAATCGGTATGGCTACACCTTC. It yields the protein CASSIQGNRYGYTF.

V gene TRBV6-6 combines with J gene TRBJ2-1; 9 positions match TRBD1. V trimming: 5 bases; J trimming: 2 bases; junction bases outside the gene matches: 4. Germline values: CDR1 MNHNY, CDR2 SVGAGI (reference sequence). The CDR3 is 15 residues long. As DNA, the CDR3 is TGTGCCAGCAGTAAACAGGGGGCAGCCTACAATGAGCAGTTCTTC. Translation gives CASSKQGAAYNEQFF.

The chain carries TRBV2 and TRBJ1-1; D is ambiguous. The CDR3 totals 12 residues. The germline V and J ends were trimmed by 8 bases and 0 bases, with 7 bases remaining between them. Germline V gene lookup returns CDR1 SNHLY and CDR2 FYNNEI. The CDR3, as DNA: TGTGCCAGCTTTCAGTTGAACACTGAAGCTTTCTTT. Translating it yields CASFQLNTEAFF.

V and J are TRBV19 and TRBJ2-3, with TRBD1 matching over 8 bases. Germline V gene lookup returns CDR1 LNHDA and CDR2 SQIVND (reference sequence). V shed 9 bases and J 5 bases; nucleotides not matched to a gene: 13. This CDR3 has 15 residues. This CDR3 reads CASRDRSSLIDTQYF. CDR3 nucleotides: TGTGCCAGCAGGGACAGGTCGAGCTTAATAGATACGCAGTATTTT.

This chain joins TRBV11-2 and TRBJ1-6; TRBD1 matches 7 bases. V dropped 4 bases and J dropped 7; count of bases not matched to a gene: 13. Germline CDR1 SGHAT, CDR2 FQNNGV. The CDR3 is 17 amino acids. For the CDR3, the DNA is TGTGCCAGCAGCTCCCACGTTAGGACAGGCAAGAATTCACCCCTCCACTTT. Its translation: CASSSHVRTGKNSPLHF.

This sequence joins TRBV10-3 and TRBJ2-7; D is perhaps TRBD2 (6 bases). The V gene's germline CDR1 is ENHRY and CDR2 SYGVKD. This CDR3 contains 15 residues. The germline V and J ends were trimmed by 3 bases and 0 bases, with 12 bases remaining between them. CDR3 DNA: TGTGCCATCAGTGACCCGGACTATCTCTCCTACGAGCAGTACTTC. Translated, it gives CAISDPDYLSYEQYF.

The chain carries TRBV5-4 and TRBJ1-2; perhaps TRBD1 as D (6 bases). The CDR3 consists of 16 residues. CDR1 SGHNT and CDR2 YYREEE come from the germline V gene (reference sequence). Trimming left V 0 bases short and J 4 bases short, with 16 bases between. The DNA of the CDR3 is TGTGCCAGCAGCTTGGGTCCGGGGGGCGCCAGCTATGGCTACACCTTC. Protein product: CASSLGPGGASYGYTF.

The chain combines TRBV6-1 with TRBJ1-4, with D unclear. Per germline, CDR1 MNHNS and CDR2 SASEGT. The CDR3 contains 13 residues. Between the trimmed V and J ends, which lost 7 bases and 1 base, there was a span of 7 bases. CDR3: CASTPRTNEKLFF. DNA of the CDR3: TGTGCCAGCACCCCTAGAACTAATGAAAAACTGTTTTTT.

This clone was seen a few times. J is TRBJ2-5 and V is TRBV29-1; the D is unclear. Germline CDR1 reads SQVTM; CDR2 reads ANQGSEA. The CDR3 sequence is 12 residues long. With 6 bases removed from V and 2 bases from J, the gap between germline ends came to 10 bases. CDR3 sequence reads: CSVDMDQETQYF. The CDR3 DNA reads TGCAGCGTCGACATGGATCAAGAGACCCAGTACTTC.

The J gene is TRBJ2-3, the V gene TRBV9; 7 positions agree with TRBD2. V lost 4 bases, J lost 8 bases, and 19 bases stayed unmatched. Germline CDR1 is SGDLS and CDR2 is YYNGEE. The CDR3 extends over 17 amino acids. The CDR3 region is CASSPPGERGLGATQYF. For the CDR3, the DNA is TGTGCCAGCAGCCCGCCGGGTGAGCGGGGCCTCGGAGCTACGCAGTATTTT.

The rearrangement uses TRBV5-5 and TRBJ1-4, with D maybe TRBD1 (6 bases). Germline V gene sequence: CDR1 SGHKS, CDR2 YYEKEE (reference sequence). The CDR3 extends over 14 amino acids. Trimming took 3 bases from V and 5 from J, leaving 11 bases between them. CDR3 nucleotide sequence: TGTGCCAGCAGCTCGACAGGAACGAATGAAAAACTGTTTTTT. As protein: CASSSTGTNEKLFF.

This chain links TRBV6-6 with TRBJ1-2; D is perhaps TRBD1 (5 bases). Trimming took 6 bases from V and 0 from J, leaving 8 bases between them. This CDR3 is 13 amino acids long. CDR1 and CDR2 from the germline V gene are MNHNY and SVGAGI (reference sequence). CDR3 nucleotides: TGTGCCAGCAGCCCGACAGCTAACTATGGCTACACCTTC. This encodes CASSPTANYGYTF.

This clone was picked up a small number of times. This chain links TRBV19 with TRBJ2-1; TRBD1 agrees at 7 bases. J was trimmed by 0 bases and V by 4 bases; bases with no gene match: 0. The CDR3 has 14 amino acids. Germline CDR1 LNHDA, CDR2 SQIVND (reference sequence). In DNA, the CDR3 is TGTGCCAGTAGTAGGGACAGCTCCTACAATGAGCAGTTCTTC. Its protein is CASSRDSSYNEQFF.

The chain combines TRBV2 with TRBJ2-5, with D possibly TRBD1 on 6 matching bases. Trimming left V 6 bases short and J 2 bases short, with 19 bases between. Germline-derived CDR1 and CDR2 are SNHLY and FYNNEI. The CDR3 runs 16 residues. CDR3 bases: TGTGCCAGCAGCCTCTCTAGGGGGTTTGGACAAGAGACCCAGTACTTC. Its translation: CASSLSRGFGQETQYF.